This T cell receptor (beta chain) was found in a study of STAT3 mutations in large granular lymphocyte leukemia. Study-level information: Over half of T-LGLL patients had one or more immunosuppressive regimens.

Study results and limitations: Clonal expansion was inferred from samples taken at other timepoints. At least one immunodominant TCR beta clonotype appeared in every T-cell large granular lymphocyte leukemia patient.

Repertoires were generated with immunoSEQ multiplex PCR, while TCRdb's copy carries only in-frame clones and drops some. This sample has 8,300 or so clones, with roughly 89% found just once. The CDR3 sequence is 15 residues long. Germline values: CDR1 KGHSH, CDR2 LQKENI. V lost 6 bases, J lost 8 bases, and 11 bases stayed unmatched. As concerns this clone: Its cognate antigen is unknown.

The chain joins TRBV18 to TRBJ2-1; 9 nucleotides align to TRBD1. The sample taken for sequencing was peripheral blood mononuclear cells. The TCR comes from a man aged 45-65 years with T-cell large granular lymphocyte leukemia. Some clones in this sample may be carry-over from other donors' samples. CDR3 nucleotides: TGTGCCAGCTCCCGTTGGGACAGGGAATGGGATGAGCAGTTCTTC. It yields the protein CASSRWDREWDEQFF.